This T cell receptor (beta chain) was observed in a study of vaccination and CD4 T cells after COVID-19. Study-level information: Testing by nasal swab PCR showed convalescent patients to be SARS-CoV-2 positive; roughly ten were mild and one was severe.

Treatment specified: roughly 11-day PBMC culture with coronavirus spike peptide pools or control peptides (ViraFEST assay). Roughly 2.1 million PBMCs went into each well for culture with around 9.2 IU/ml IL-2 and 10 ug/ml peptide pools. Remarks on this clonotype: The antigen is undetermined.

The study sequenced cultured CD4+ T cell DNA using the Oncomine TCR Beta short-read assay. TCRdb fed the PCR reads into MiXCR, producing one record per CDR3 protein. The data show about 14,000 distinct CDR3 sequences, about 29% seen once. This TCR came from a human donor with COVID-19. The source material was cultured CD4+ T cells from blood.

In DNA form, the CDR3 reads TGCAGCGTTCGAGACAATAGCAATCAGCCCCAGCATTTT. Translation gives CSVRDNSNQPQHF. The rearrangement uses TRBV29-1 and TRBJ1-5; D not resolved. CDR1 and CDR2 (germline): SQVTM, ANQGSEA. The V end was cut by 5 bases, the J end by 0 bases, with 8 bases between. There are 13 residues in the CDR3. Looking up the rest from reference TRBV29-1 and TRBJ1-5 gives the full variable domain: SAVISQKPSRDICQRGTSLTIQCQVDSQVTMMFWYRQQPGQSLTLIATANQGSEATYESGFVIDKFPISRPNLTFSTLTVSNMSPEDSSIYLCSVRDNSNQPQHFGDGTRLSIL.